This TCR beta chain appears in the sequencing data of a study of cytomegalovirus exposure and HLA in healthy donors. Study-wide context: Out of a few hundred genotyped donors, about 84% belonged to the Caucasian-associated ancestry cluster.

Per germline, CDR1 KGHSH and CDR2 LQKENI. The CDR3 is 18 amino acids. Trimming removed 1 base from V and 5 bases from J, with 23 bases in between. A multiplex PCR was run with 60 Vbeta primers and 13 Jbeta primers. Only in-frame clones appear in the TCRdb table, and some are missing; sequencing was by immunoSEQ multiplex PCR. Among about 88,000 clones listed, roughly 70% were seen once. Findings and limits, study-wide: The classifier, whose performance was assessed in both the original and validation cohorts, reportedly diagnosed cytomegalovirus status with high specificity and sensitivity. V segments that were indistinguishable, TRBV6-2 and TRBV6-3 among them, were omitted from analysis.

Points on this clone: Antigen: not known.

Sequenced input: PBMCs. This clonotype originated in a man aged 45-65 years in good health and CMV-seronegative. This chain links TRBV18 with TRBJ1-1; possibly TRBD1 for D (5 bases). CDR3 DNA sequence: TGTGCCAGCTCACCACTACTCGAACAGGCGCCCTTGAGAACTGAAGCTTTCTTT. Protein: CASSPLLEQAPLRTEAFF.